This T cell receptor beta chain was captured by sequencing in a study of cytomegalovirus exposure and HLA in healthy donors. CDR1 is LNHDA, CDR2 SQIVND, per germline (reference sequence). V was clipped by 4 bases and J by 3 bases, with 13 bases between them. The CDR3 has 15 amino acids. This clone was recorded once. The antigen remains undetermined. Vbeta (60) and Jbeta (13) primers were used in the PCR. Clones were read by immunoSEQ multiplex PCR, and TCRdb kept only the in-frame ones, dropping some. The sample contains some 160,000 clones, 77% of which appear only once. Study results and caveats: Certain sequence variants were highly shared and formed a cluster, and this cluster was likely a sequencing artifact. Altogether, some 170 TCR beta chains were recorded as cytomegalovirus-associated.

This TCR derives from a woman aged 30 to 39 in good health and CMV-seronegative. Sequencing was performed on PBMCs. This chain links TRBV19 with TRBJ1-5, with a tentative D call TRBD1 (6 bases). The CDR3 here is CASSTSGQFNQPQHF. The DNA for the CDR3 is TGTGCCAGTAGTACCTCTGGACAGTTCAATCAGCCCCAGCATTTT.